This T cell receptor (beta chain) was sequenced for a study of blood T cell repertoires in COVID-19. Study-level information: In each case, the material was cDNA or gDNA derived from T cells, B-cell-depleted T cells, or PBMCs.

The assay was immunoSEQ multiplex PCR, and TCRdb's table has in-frame clones only and misses some. Of about 200,000 clones detected, 85% appear once; the ten largest clones hold 2% to 3%. The germline V and J ends were trimmed by 4 bases and 4 bases, with 19 bases remaining between them. The CDR3 is 15 residues long. Germline CDR1 and CDR2: GTSNPN and SVGIG (reference sequence). The sequence came from a woman in her seventies with COVID-19, enrolled during active disease. This chain joins TRBV30 and TRBJ2-5; TRBD2 is a possible D gene (7 bases). Sequencing input: peripheral blood. The DNA of the CDR3 is TGTGCCTGGAAGGGGGGGACAAAAGAGGGAGAGACCCAGTACTTC. Amino acid sequence: CAWKGGTKEGETQYF.